These 9 T cell receptor beta chains were all obtained from the same sample, sequenced in a study of a mutant IDH1 vaccine in newly diagnosed glioma. Produced via immunoSEQ multiplex PCR; TCRdb's table is partial and in-frame only. The table has 50,000 to 65,000 clones, 80% to 90% seen once. Time point given: baseline, week 1 (first vaccination visit). Treatment noted: pre-vaccination baseline after standard-of-care therapy. The source was PBMCs, collected from a glioma patient treated with radiotherapy, temozolomide or both. These receptors originate from a young man with glioma.

The CDR3 region has the DNA TGTGCCAGCAGCCCCAGCTACCCTGGAAACACCATATATTTT. It is translated as CASSPSYPGNTIYF. This sequence joins TRBV27 and TRBJ1-3; D gene ambiguous. The V and J ends lost 6 bases and 2 bases respectively, with 11 bases between them. CDR3 length: 14 amino acids. Germline loops: CDR1 MNHEY, CDR2 SMNVEV (reference sequence).

The chain couples TRBV2 to TRBJ1-2, with no clear D. The germline CDR1 and CDR2 sequences are SNHLY and FYNNEI. CDR3 length: 13 amino acids. V lost 6 bases, J lost 2 bases, and 10 bases lay in between. The CDR3 loop is CASRGTGNYGYTF. The CDR3 DNA sequence: TGTGCCAGCAGGGGAACGGGCAACTATGGCTACACCTTC.

The chain links TRBV27 to TRBJ2-7, with 12 positions matching TRBD2. The trim removed 0 bases at V and 8 bases at J, leaving 8 bases unmatched. The CDR3 totals 16 residues. Germline lookup yields CDR1 MNHEY and CDR2 SMNVEV (reference sequence). The CDR3, as DNA: TGTGCCAGCAGTTTATCCGGGACTAGCGGGCCTACGAAGCAGTACTTC. This codes for CASSLSGTSGPTKQYF.

The chain links TRBV19 to TRBJ1-5; 10 nucleotides line up with TRBD1. J lost 4 bases, V lost 4 bases, and 4 bases had no gene match. The length of the CDR3 is 15 residues. Germline lookup yields CDR1 LNHDA and CDR2 SQIVND (reference sequence). In DNA, the CDR3 is TGTGCCAGTAGTACCCCGGGACAGGGGAATCAGCCCCAGCATTTT. Residues: CASSTPGQGNQPQHF.

This chain joins TRBV25-1 and TRBJ1-2; D call uncertain. This CDR3 spans 14 amino acids. The V and J ends lost 3 bases and 0 bases respectively, with 8 bases between them. CDR1 and CDR2 (germline): MGHDK, SYGVNS. CDR3 region: CASSDSRANYGYTF. The CDR3 DNA reads as TGTGCCAGCAGTGATTCCAGAGCTAACTATGGCTACACCTTC.

The rearrangement uses TRBV18 and TRBJ1-3; no clear D. The CDR3 extends over 15 amino acids. V lost 3 bases and J 8 bases, leaving 17 bases between the germline ends. Looked up from germline, CDR1 is KGHSH and CDR2 is LQKENI. DNA of the CDR3: TGTGCCAGCTCACCCGGACTCCCCCACGGAGACACCATATATTTT. The encoded protein is CASSPGLPHGDTIYF.

V gene TRBV28 combines with J gene TRBJ1-1; D is undetermined. The CDR3 sequence is 11 residues long. V was trimmed by 5 bases and J by 1 base, leaving 2 bases between them. CDR1 and CDR2 from the germline V gene are MDHEN and SYDVKM. This chain's CDR3 is CASSRNTEAFF. The CDR3 DNA reads as TGTGCCAGCAGTAGGAACACTGAAGCTTTCTTT.

The chain joins TRBV5-5 to TRBJ1-1; 7 positions match TRBD1. V was pared by 5 bases and J by 6 bases, with 13 bases of the junction left unmatched. In germline, CDR1 is SGHKS, CDR2 YYEKEE (reference sequence). This CDR3 region has 15 residues. For the CDR3, the DNA is TGTGCCAGCAGTTTGTGGAATTCGAGGGGGCCTGAAGCTTTCTTT. This translates into CASSLWNSRGPEAFF.

The chain carries TRBV7-2 and TRBJ1-4; D is ambiguous. This CDR3 is 15 amino acids long. Germline V gene sequence: CDR1 SGHTA, CDR2 FQGNSA. V lost 5 bases and J 8 bases, leaving 18 bases between the germline ends. The CDR3 bases are TGTGCCAGCAGCCCCTACTTGGATTCATCCGAAAAACTGTTTTTT. Translation gives CASSPYLDSSEKLFF. The complete variable domain, with remaining parts taken from reference TRBV7-2 and TRBJ1-4, reads GAGVSQSPSNKVTEKGKDVELRCDPISGHTALYWYRQSLGQGLEFLIYFQGNSAPDKSGLPSDRFSAERTGGSVSTLTIQRTQQEDSAVYLCASSPYLDSSEKLFFGSGTQLSVL.